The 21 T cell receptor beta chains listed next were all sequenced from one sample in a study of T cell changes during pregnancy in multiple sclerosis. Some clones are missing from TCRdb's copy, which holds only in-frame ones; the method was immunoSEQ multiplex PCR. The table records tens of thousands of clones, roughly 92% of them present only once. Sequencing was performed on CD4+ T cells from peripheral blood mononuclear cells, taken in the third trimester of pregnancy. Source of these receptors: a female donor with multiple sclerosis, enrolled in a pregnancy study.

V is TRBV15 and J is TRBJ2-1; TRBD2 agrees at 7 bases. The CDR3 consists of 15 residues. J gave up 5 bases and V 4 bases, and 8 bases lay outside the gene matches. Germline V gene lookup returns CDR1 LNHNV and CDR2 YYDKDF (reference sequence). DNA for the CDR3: TGTGCCACCAGCATGGGTTGGGACTACAACAATGAGCAGTTCTTC. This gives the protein CATSMGWDYNNEQFF. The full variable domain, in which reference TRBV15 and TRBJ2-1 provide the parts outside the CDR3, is DAMVIQNPRYQVTQFGKPVTLSCSQTLNHNVMYWYQQKSSQAPKLLFHYYDKDFNNEADTPDNFQSRRPNTSFCFLDIRSPGLGDTAMYLCATSMGWDYNNEQFFGPGTRLTVL.

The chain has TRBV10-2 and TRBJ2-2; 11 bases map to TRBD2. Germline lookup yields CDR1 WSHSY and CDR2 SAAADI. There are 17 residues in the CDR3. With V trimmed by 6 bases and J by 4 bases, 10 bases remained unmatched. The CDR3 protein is CASRTTLAGVGTGELFF. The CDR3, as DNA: TGCGCCAGCAGGACCACACTAGCGGGAGTCGGCACCGGGGAGCTGTTTTTT.

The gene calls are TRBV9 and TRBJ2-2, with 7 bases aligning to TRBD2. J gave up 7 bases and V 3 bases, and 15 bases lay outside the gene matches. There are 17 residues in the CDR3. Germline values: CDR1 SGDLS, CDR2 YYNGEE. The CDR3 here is CASSGRLASSMGGELFF. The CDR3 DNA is TGTGCCAGCAGCGGCCGACTAGCCTCCTCTATGGGCGGGGAGCTGTTTTTT.

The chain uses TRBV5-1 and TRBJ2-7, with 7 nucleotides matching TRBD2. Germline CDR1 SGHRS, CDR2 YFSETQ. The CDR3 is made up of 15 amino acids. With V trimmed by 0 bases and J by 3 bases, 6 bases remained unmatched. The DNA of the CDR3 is TGCGCCAGCAGCTTGGGAGGCGGGAGCTACTACGAGCAGTACTTC. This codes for CASSLGGGSYYEQYF.

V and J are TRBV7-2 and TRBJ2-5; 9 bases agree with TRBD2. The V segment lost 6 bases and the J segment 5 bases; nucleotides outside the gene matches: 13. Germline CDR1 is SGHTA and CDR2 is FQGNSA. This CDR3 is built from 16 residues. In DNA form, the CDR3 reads TGTGCCAGCAGTCATAGCGGGAGCCCGATCGACGAGACCCAGTACTTC. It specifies CASSHSGSPIDETQYF.

The CDR3 DNA reads TGTGCCAGCAGTGAACTGGGACAGGGGTATCAGCCCCAGCATTTT. Translated, it gives CASSELGQGYQPQHF. The genes are TRBV6-1 and TRBJ1-5, with TRBD1 matching over 10 bases. Germline values: CDR1 MNHNS, CDR2 SASEGT. J gave up 5 bases and V 2 bases, and 3 bases lay outside the gene matches. This CDR3 has 15 residues.

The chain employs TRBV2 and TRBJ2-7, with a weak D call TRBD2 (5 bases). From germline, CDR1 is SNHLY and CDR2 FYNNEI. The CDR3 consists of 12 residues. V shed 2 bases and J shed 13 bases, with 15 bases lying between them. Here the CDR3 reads CASSEPPSSLYF. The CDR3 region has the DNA TGTGCCAGCAGTGAACCTCCTAGCTCCCTATACTTC.

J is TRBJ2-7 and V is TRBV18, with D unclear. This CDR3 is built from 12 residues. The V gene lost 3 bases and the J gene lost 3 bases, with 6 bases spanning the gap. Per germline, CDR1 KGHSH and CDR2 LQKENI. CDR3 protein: CASSPRGYEQYF. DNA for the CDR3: TGTGCCAGCTCACCGAGAGGCTACGAGCAGTACTTC.

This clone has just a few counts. CDR3 residues: CARSPGLAAYEQYF. DNA of the CDR3: TGTGCCAGAAGCCCGGGACTAGCGGCCTACGAGCAGTACTTC. V usage is TRBV5-3 and J usage is TRBJ2-7; 11 nucleotides match TRBD2. TRBV5-3 is identified as an open reading frame with a role that is uncertain. The CDR3 consists of 14 residues. Germline trimming cut 4 bases from V and 2 bases from J; bases unmatched to any gene: 2.

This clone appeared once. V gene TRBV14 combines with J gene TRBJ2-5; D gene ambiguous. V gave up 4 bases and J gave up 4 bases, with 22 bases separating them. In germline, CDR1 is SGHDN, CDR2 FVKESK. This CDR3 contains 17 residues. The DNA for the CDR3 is TGTGCCAGCAGCCGCGGTCTCTCTCCTTATCGCGGAGAGACCCAGTACTTC. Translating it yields CASSRGLSPYRGETQYF.

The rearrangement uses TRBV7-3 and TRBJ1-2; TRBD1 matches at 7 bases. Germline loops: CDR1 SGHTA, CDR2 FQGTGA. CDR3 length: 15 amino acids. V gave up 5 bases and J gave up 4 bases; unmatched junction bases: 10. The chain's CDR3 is CASSPTQGTIYGYTF. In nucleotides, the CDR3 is TGTGCCAGCAGCCCCACACAGGGGACCATCTATGGCTACACCTTC. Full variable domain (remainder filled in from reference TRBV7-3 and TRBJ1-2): GAGVSQTPSNKVTEKGKYVELRCDPISGHTALYWYRQSLGQGPEFLIYFQGTGAADDSGLPNDRFFAVRPEGSVSTLKIQRTERGDSAVYLCASSPTQGTIYGYTFGSGTRLTVV.

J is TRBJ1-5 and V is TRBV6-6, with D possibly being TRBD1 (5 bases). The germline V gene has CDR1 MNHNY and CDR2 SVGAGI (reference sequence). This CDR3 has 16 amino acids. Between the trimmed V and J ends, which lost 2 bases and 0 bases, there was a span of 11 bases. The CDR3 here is CASSYGAGYSNQPQHF. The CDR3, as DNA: TGTGCCAGCAGTTACGGGGCAGGGTATAGCAATCAGCCCCAGCATTTT.

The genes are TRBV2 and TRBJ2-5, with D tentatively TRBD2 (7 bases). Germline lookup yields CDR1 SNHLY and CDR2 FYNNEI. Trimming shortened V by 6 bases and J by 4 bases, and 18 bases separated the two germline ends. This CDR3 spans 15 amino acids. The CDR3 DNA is TGTGCCAGCAGGGGAAACAGTCGGGGGGCAGAGACCCAGTACTTC. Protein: CASRGNSRGAETQYF.

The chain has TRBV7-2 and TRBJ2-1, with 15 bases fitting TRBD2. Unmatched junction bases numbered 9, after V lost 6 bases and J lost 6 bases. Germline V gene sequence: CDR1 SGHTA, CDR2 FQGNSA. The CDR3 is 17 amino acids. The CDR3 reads CASRRTSGRGGANEQFF. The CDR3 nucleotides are TGTGCCAGCAGACGGACTAGCGGGAGGGGGGGGGCCAATGAGCAGTTCTTC.

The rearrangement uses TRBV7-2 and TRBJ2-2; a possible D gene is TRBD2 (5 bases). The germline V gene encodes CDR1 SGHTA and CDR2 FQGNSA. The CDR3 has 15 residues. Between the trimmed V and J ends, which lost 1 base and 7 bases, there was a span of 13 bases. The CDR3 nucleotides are TGTGCCAGCAGCTTAGAATCCGAGGGTATCGGGGAGCTGTTTTTT. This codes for CASSLESEGIGELFF.

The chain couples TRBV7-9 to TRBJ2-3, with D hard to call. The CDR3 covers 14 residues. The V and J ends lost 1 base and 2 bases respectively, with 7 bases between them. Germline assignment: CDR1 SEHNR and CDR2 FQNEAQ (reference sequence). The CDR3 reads CASSLELSTDTQYF. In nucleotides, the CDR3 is TGTGCCAGCAGCTTAGAACTTTCCACAGATACGCAGTATTTT.

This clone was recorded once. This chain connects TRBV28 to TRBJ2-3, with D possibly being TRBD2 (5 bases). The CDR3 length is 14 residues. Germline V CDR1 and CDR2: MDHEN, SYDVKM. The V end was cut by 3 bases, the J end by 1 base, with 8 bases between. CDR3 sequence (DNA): TGTGCCAGCAGTTTGGGCGGGCGCACAGATACGCAGTATTTT. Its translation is CASSLGGRTDTQYF.

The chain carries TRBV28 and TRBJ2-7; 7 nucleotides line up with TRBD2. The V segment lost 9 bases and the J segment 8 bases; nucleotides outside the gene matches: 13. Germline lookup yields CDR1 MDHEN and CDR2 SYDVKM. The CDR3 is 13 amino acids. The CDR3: CASTSGGNWQQYF. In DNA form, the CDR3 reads TGTGCCAGTACATCGGGGGGAAACTGGCAGCAGTACTTC.

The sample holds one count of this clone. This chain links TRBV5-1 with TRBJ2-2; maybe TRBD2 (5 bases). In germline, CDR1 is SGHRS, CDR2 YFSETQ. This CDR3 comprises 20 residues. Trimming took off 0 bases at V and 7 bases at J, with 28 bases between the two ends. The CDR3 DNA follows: TGCGCCAGCAGCTTGGAGCTAGCTGGGGTCCGGGCGGTTGGAGGCGGGGAGCTGTTTTTT. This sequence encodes CASSLELAGVRAVGGGELFF.

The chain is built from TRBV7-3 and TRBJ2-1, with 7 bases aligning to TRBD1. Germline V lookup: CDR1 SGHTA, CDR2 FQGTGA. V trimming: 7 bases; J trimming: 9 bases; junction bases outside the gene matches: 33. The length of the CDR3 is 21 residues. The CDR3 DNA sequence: TGTGCCAGCACCTGTCATCCGGGACAGACCTTCTATCTACGGGGTACCCGTGAGCAGTTCTTC. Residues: CASTCHPGQTFYLRGTREQFF.

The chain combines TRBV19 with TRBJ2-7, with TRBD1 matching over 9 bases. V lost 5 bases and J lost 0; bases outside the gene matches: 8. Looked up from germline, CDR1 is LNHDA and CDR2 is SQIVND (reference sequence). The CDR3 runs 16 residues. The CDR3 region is CASSDPGQGFSYEQYF. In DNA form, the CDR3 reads TGTGCCAGTAGTGACCCGGGACAGGGATTCTCCTACGAGCAGTACTTC. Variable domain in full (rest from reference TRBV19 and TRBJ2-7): DGGITQSPKYLFRKEGQNVTLSCEQNLNHDAMYWYRQDPGQGLRLIYYSQIVNDFQKGDIAEGYSVSREKKESFPLTVTSAQKNPTAFYLCASSDPGQGFSYEQYFGPGTRLTVT.